One sample yielded the 20 T cell receptor beta chains listed below, sequenced in a study of shared clonotypes between healthy human individuals. Libraries were prepared by immunoSEQ multiplex PCR; TCRdb keeps only in-frame clonotypes and omits some of them. The sample has around 1,100,000 clones; 77% are singletons. The sequencing sample was made of memory CD4+ T cells from PBMCs. Subset specified: CD45RA-negative fraction. The receptors stem from a man aged 18 to 29 in good health. Some clones in this sample may be carry-over from other donors' samples.

This chain uses TRBV7-3 with TRBJ1-1, with TRBD1 as a possible D gene (6 bases). V lost 5 bases to trimming and J lost 3 bases, with 10 bases between them. Germline assignment: CDR1 SGHTA and CDR2 FQGTGA. The CDR3 has 13 amino acids. CDR3 nucleotide sequence: TGTGCCAGCAGCCTACAGGGTCACACTGAAGCTTTCTTT. Its protein product is CASSLQGHTEAFF.

This clone was counted many times. The CDR3 DNA follows: TGTGCCAGCAGCCTTTCCGGGACAGGGCCAGGGTACGAAAAACTGTTTTTT. This translates into CASSLSGTGPGYEKLFF. The V gene is TRBV14, the J gene TRBJ1-4, with 9 bases matching TRBD1. This CDR3 spans 17 amino acids. Germline CDR1 is SGHDN and CDR2 is FVKESK. V was clipped by 4 bases and J by 8 bases; unmatched bases: 14.

The chain uses TRBV5-6 and TRBJ2-7; 7 bases fit TRBD2. With 2 bases clipped from V and 6 bases from J, the junction kept 5 bases outside the gene matches. CDR1 and CDR2 from the germline V gene are SGHDT and YYEEEE. The CDR3 length is 13 residues. In DNA, the CDR3 is TGTGCCAGCAGCTTTAGGACTAGAGGCGAGCAGTACTTC. Translating it yields CASSFRTRGEQYF.

This clone has only a few counts. The chain uses TRBV20-1 and TRBJ1-2, with TRBD1 matching over 8 bases. The CDR3 is 11 residues long. V shed 7 bases and J 7 bases; nucleotides not matched to a gene: 5. Germline V gives CDR1 DFQATT, CDR2 SNEGSKA (reference sequence). In DNA form, the CDR3 reads TGCAGTGGCCAGGGGGCTTCTGGCTACACCTTC. It is translated as CSGQGASGYTF.

The rearrangement uses TRBV29-1 and TRBJ2-3; 8 bases align to TRBD1. The V gene end was trimmed by 6 bases and the J gene end by 6 bases; junction bases not matched to a gene: 5. The germline gives CDR1 SQVTM, CDR2 ANQGSEA. This CDR3 has 12 amino acids. The chain's CDR3 is CSVDRGLDTQYF. CDR3 DNA sequence: TGCAGCGTCGACAGGGGTTTGGATACGCAGTATTTT.

V gene TRBV2 combines with J gene TRBJ1-2, with a weak D call TRBD1 (6 bases). Trimming took off 6 bases at V and 0 bases at J, with 17 bases between the two ends. The CDR3 is 16 residues long. CDR1 and CDR2 (germline): SNHLY, FYNNEI. The CDR3 spells CASSFSQGNPNYGYTF. The CDR3 nucleotides are TGTGCCAGCAGCTTCTCACAGGGTAACCCTAACTATGGCTACACCTTC.

The chain combines TRBV4-3 with TRBJ2-3; D might be TRBD1 (6 bases). Trimming pared 5 bases from V and 2 bases from J, leaving 11 bases between. Looked up from germline, CDR1 is LGHNA and CDR2 is YSLEER. There are 14 residues in the CDR3. CDR3 DNA sequence: TGCGCCAGCAGCGCCCAGGGGTACACAGATACGCAGTATTTT. Encoded protein: CASSAQGYTDTQYF.

The chain uses TRBV29-1 and TRBJ2-1; 9 positions match TRBD2. Looked up from germline, CDR1 is SQVTM and CDR2 is ANQGSEA. V lost 6 bases to trimming and J lost 8 bases; unmatched junction nucleotides: 11. This CDR3 is 14 amino acids long. The chain's CDR3 is CSVREGLGGDEQFF. CDR3 nucleotide sequence: TGCAGCGTGCGGGAGGGCCTCGGGGGGGATGAGCAGTTCTTC.

The V call is TRBV5-4, the J call TRBJ1-2, with D possibly being TRBD1 (5 bases). Trimming cost V 4 bases and J 0 bases, with 13 bases left between them. Germline lookup yields CDR1 SGHNT and CDR2 YYREEE (reference sequence). The CDR3 covers 15 residues. CDR3 residues: CASSPDRATNYGYTF. For the CDR3, the DNA is TGTGCCAGCAGCCCTGACAGAGCCACTAACTATGGCTACACCTTC.

CDR3 DNA: TGTGCCATCAGGCCCAGCGGGCTCCTCTACGAGCAGTACTTC. Translation gives CAIRPSGLLYEQYF. The gene calls are TRBV10-3 and TRBJ2-7; D may be TRBD2 (6 bases). The CDR3 spans 14 residues. Trimming took off 6 bases at V and 3 bases at J, with 15 bases between the two ends. Germline CDR1 and CDR2: ENHRY and SYGVKD.

The chain carries TRBV28 and TRBJ1-1; tentative D call: TRBD1 (5 bases). This CDR3 contains 14 residues. The germline V gene has CDR1 MDHEN and CDR2 SYDVKM. V was clipped by 0 bases and J by 4 bases, with 9 bases between them. CDR3 DNA sequence: TGTGCCAGCAGTTTATGGGGGCAGGGCACTGAAGCTTTCTTT. It translates to CASSLWGQGTEAFF.

The gene calls are TRBV5-6 and TRBJ2-3; TRBD1 or TRBD2 may be the D gene (5 bases each). The germline gives CDR1 SGHDT, CDR2 YYEEEE. The CDR3 sequence is 11 residues long. The V and J ends lost 4 bases and 14 bases respectively, with 14 bases between them. The CDR3 DNA sequence: TGTGCCAGCAGCATCTGGGGACCAAGGTATTTT. The encoded protein is CASSIWGPRYF. Variable domain in full (rest from reference TRBV5-6 and TRBJ2-3): DAGVTQSPTHLIKTRGQQVTLRCSPKSGHDTVSWYQQALGQGPQFIFQYYEEEERQRGNFPDRFSGHQFPNYSSELNVNALLLGDSALYLCASSIWGPRYFGPGTRLTVL.

Ten or more counts support this clone. The gene calls are TRBV18 and TRBJ1-2; D is unresolved. The CDR3 has 13 amino acids. Trimming stripped 0 bases from V and 8 bases from J, with 10 bases between. Germline CDR1 KGHSH, CDR2 LQKENI. The CDR3, as DNA: TGTGCCAGCTCACCACCGGTGGGTAACGGCTACACCTTC. Amino acid sequence: CASSPPVGNGYTF.

The V and J genes are TRBV5-4 and TRBJ2-3, with 8 positions matching TRBD2. CDR3 size: 16 residues. Unmatched junction bases numbered 8, after V lost 4 bases and J lost 1 base. Germline loops: CDR1 SGHNT, CDR2 YYREEE (reference sequence). CDR3 protein: CASSEPGLVRTDTQYF. As DNA, the CDR3 is TGTGCCAGCAGCGAACCGGGACTAGTCCGCACAGATACGCAGTATTTT.

This sequence joins TRBV28 and TRBJ1-5; no clear D gene. Trimming took off 5 bases at V and 5 bases at J, with 13 bases between the two ends. CDR3 length: 14 amino acids. CDR1 and CDR2 from the germline V gene are MDHEN and SYDVKM. CDR3 bases: TGTGCCAGCAGTCTTGTGGTTTCCTATCAGCCCCAGCATTTT. It translates to CASSLVVSYQPQHF.

This clone was found a few times. The chain carries TRBV28 and TRBJ2-7; 13 nucleotides align to TRBD2. V lost 6 bases to trimming and J lost 1 base; unmatched junction nucleotides: 3. Germline V CDR1 and CDR2: MDHEN, SYDVKM. This CDR3 contains 15 residues. The CDR3 is CASSLLAGGSYEQYF. CDR3 DNA sequence: TGTGCCAGCAGCTTACTAGCGGGAGGGTCCTACGAGCAGTACTTC.

The chain links TRBV27 to TRBJ1-5; possibly TRBD1 for D (5 bases). The V gene lost 0 bases and the J gene lost 6 bases, with 12 bases spanning the gap. Per the germline V gene, CDR1 is MNHEY and CDR2 is SMNVEV (reference sequence). This CDR3 has 15 residues. CDR3 amino acids: CASSLSVPGGQPQHF. In DNA, the CDR3 is TGTGCCAGCAGTTTATCAGTACCGGGGGGTCAGCCCCAGCATTTT.

J is TRBJ2-7 and V is TRBV30, with a possible D match to TRBD2 (6 bases). CDR3 length equals 12 residues. V shed 3 bases and J shed 4 bases, with 10 bases lying between them. CDR1 is GTSNPN, CDR2 SVGIG, per germline (reference sequence). The CDR3 sequence: CAWRNREYEQYF. The CDR3 nucleotides are TGTGCCTGGAGGAATCGGGAGTACGAGCAGTACTTC.

This chain links TRBV28 with TRBJ2-1, with a weak D call TRBD2 (6 bases). This CDR3 region has 16 residues. The germline V gene has CDR1 MDHEN and CDR2 SYDVKM. The germline V and J ends were trimmed by 4 bases and 1 base, with 14 bases remaining between them. The CDR3 bases are TGTGCCAGCAGTTCCCCGGGACTCTTATCCTACAATGAGCAGTTCTTC. Encoded protein: CASSSPGLLSYNEQFF.

This clone was recorded a few times. The V and J genes are TRBV27 and TRBJ2-2; TRBD1 aligns across 9 bases. V lost 6 bases and J lost 0; bases outside the gene matches: 5. The CDR3 covers 16 residues. Germline V lookup: CDR1 MNHEY, CDR2 SMNVEV (reference sequence). The CDR3 is CASSLTGGSNTGELFF. CDR3 DNA: TGTGCCAGCAGCTTGACAGGGGGTTCGAACACCGGGGAGCTGTTTTTT.